This TCR beta chain appears in the sequencing data of a study of cytomegalovirus exposure and HLA in healthy donors. This CDR3 is 15 amino acids long. CDR1 is SGHRS and CDR2 is YFSETQ in the germline V gene. V dropped 4 bases and J dropped 6 bases, with 20 bases sitting between them. Everyone who donated was a healthy bone marrow donor. Regarding this clone: The antigen remains unidentified.

Study results and caveats: The productive fraction for most TCR beta V segments was about 90% or about 30% in an earlier analysis. Cytomegalovirus association was assigned to more than 150 TCR beta chains. Researchers reported in a later analysis that common viral pathogens appeared linked to several top clusters.

Use of 60 Vbeta and 13 Jbeta primers characterized the PCR. Only in-frame clones appear in the TCRdb table, and some are missing; sequencing was by immunoSEQ multiplex PCR. In the table there are about 150,000 clones, over 55% of which are singletons. The receptor's source is a man aged 40-49 years in good health and CMV-seronegative. The specimen was PBMCs. This chain connects TRBV5-1 to TRBJ2-7, with D possibly being TRBD2 (6 bases). Here the CDR3 reads CASSTASEIVTEQYF. The CDR3 DNA reads TGCGCCAGCAGCACCGCTAGCGAGATCGTCACCGAGCAGTACTTC.